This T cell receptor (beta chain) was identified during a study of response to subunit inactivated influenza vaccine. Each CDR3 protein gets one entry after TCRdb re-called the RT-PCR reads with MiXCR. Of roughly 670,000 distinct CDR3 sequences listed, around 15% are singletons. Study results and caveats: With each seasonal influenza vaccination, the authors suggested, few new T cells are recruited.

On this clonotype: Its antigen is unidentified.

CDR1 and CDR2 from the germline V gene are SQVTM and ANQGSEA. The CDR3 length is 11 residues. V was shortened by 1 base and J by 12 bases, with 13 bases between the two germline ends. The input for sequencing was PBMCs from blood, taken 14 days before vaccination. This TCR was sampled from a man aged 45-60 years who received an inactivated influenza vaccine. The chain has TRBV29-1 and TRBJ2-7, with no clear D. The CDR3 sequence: CSVEVAQVAYF. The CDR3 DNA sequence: TGCAGCGTTGAAGTCGCCCAAGTGGCGTACTTC.